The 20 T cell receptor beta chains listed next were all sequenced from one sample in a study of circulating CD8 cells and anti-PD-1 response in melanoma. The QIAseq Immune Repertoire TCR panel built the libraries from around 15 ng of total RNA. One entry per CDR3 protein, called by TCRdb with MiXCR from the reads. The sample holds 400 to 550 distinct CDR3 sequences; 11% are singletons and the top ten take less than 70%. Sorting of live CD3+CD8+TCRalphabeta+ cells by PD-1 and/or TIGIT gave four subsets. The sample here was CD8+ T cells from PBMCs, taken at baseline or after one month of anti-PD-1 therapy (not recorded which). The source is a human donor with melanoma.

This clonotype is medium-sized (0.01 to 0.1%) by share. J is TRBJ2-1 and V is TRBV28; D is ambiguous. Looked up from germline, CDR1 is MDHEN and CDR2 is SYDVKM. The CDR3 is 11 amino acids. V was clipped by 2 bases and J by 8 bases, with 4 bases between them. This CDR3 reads CASSLLDEQFF. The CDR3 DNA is TGTGCCAGCAGTTTACTCGATGAGCAGTTCTTC.

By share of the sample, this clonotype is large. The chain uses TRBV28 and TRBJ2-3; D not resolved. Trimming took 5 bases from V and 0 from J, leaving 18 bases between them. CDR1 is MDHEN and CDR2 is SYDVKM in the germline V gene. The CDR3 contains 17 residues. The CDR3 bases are TGTGCCAGCAGTCCCCCCCCTGTTTTCGGGAGCACAGATACGCAGTATTTT. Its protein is CASSPPPVFGSTDTQYF.

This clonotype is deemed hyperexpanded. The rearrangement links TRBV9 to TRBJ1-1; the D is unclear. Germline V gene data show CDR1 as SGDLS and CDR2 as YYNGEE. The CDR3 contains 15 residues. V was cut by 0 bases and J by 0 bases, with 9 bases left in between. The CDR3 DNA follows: TGTGCCAGCAGCGTAGCCCCAAAGATGAACACTGAAGCTTTCTTT. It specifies CASSVAPKMNTEAFF.

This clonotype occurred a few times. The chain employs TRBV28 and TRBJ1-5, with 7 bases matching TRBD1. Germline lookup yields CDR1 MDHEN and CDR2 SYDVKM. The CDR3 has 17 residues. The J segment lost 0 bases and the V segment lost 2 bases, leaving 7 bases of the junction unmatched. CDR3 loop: CASSLGQGQSSNQPQHF. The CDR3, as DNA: TGTGCCAGCAGTTTAGGTCAGGGACAGAGTAGCAATCAGCCCCAGCATTTT.

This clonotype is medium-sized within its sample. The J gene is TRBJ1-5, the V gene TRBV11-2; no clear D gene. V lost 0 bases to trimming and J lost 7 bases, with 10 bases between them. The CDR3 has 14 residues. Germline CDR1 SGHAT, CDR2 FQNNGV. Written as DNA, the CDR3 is TGTGCCAGCAGCTTAGATCCAGGCGGGCAGCCCCAGCATTTT. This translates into CASSLDPGGQPQHF. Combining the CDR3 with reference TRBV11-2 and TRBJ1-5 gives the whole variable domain EAGVAQSPRYKIIEKRQSVAFWCNPISGHATLYWYQQILGQGPKLLIQFQNNGVVDDSQLPKDRFSAERLKGVDSTLKIQPAKLEDSAVYLCASSLDPGGQPQHFGDGTRLSIL.

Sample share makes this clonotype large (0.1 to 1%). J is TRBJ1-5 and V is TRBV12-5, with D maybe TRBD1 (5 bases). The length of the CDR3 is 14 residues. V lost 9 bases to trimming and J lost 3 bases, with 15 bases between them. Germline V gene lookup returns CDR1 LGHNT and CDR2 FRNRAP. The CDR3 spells CASLFRQFNQPQHF. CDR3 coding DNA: TGTGCTAGCCTATTTAGACAGTTCAATCAGCCCCAGCATTTT.

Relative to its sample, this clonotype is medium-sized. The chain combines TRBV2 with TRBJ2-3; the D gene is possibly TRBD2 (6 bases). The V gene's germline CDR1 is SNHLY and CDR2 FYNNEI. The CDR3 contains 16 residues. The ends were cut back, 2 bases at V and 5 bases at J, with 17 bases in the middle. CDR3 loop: CASSERAGISLDTQYF. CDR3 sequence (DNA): TGTGCCAGCAGTGAAAGGGCGGGGATATCCCTAGATACGCAGTATTTT.

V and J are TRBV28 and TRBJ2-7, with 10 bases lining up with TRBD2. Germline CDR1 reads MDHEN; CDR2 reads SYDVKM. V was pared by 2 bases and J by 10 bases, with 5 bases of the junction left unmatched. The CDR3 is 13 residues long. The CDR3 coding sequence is TGTGCCAGCAGTTTACTAGCGGGAGCCTACCAGTACTTC. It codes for CASSLLAGAYQYF.

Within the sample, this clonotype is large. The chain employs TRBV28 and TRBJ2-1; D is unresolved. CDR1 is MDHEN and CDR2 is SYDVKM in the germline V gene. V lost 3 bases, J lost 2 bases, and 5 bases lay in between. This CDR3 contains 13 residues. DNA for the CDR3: TGTGCCAGCAGTTTGTCCACCTACAATGAGCAGTTCTTC. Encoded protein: CASSLSTYNEQFF.

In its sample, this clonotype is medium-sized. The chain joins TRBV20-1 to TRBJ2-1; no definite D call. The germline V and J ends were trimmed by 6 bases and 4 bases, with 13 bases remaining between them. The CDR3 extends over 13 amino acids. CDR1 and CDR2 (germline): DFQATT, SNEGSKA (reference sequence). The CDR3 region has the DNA TGCAGTGCCCACGGACGGAGATACAATGAGCAGTTCTTC. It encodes CSAHGRRYNEQFF.

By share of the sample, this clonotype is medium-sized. CDR3 protein: CATRQGVGNTIYF. Here the CDR3 DNA reads TGTGCCACCCGACAGGGGGTCGGAAACACCATATATTTT. This sequence joins TRBV2 and TRBJ1-3, with 9 bases fitting TRBD1. The germline V gene has CDR1 SNHLY and CDR2 FYNNEI. V was pared by 10 bases and J by 4 bases, with 5 bases of the junction left unmatched. This CDR3 is 13 amino acids long.

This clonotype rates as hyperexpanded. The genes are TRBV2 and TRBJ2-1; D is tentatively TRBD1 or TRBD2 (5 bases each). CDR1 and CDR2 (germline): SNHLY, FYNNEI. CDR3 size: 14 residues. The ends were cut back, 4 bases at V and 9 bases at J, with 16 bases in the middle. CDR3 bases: TGTGCCAGCAGTGCCCCACGGACAACTAGTGAGCAGTTCTTC. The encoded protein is CASSAPRTTSEQFF.

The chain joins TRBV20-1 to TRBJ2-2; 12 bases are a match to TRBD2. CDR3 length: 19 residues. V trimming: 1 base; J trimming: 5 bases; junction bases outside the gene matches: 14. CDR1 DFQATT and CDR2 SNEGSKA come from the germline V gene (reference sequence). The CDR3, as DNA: TGCAGTGCTAGAGCCACGACTAGCGGGAGCTATTTGGGGACCGGGGAGCTGTTTTTT. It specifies CSARATTSGSYLGTGELFF.

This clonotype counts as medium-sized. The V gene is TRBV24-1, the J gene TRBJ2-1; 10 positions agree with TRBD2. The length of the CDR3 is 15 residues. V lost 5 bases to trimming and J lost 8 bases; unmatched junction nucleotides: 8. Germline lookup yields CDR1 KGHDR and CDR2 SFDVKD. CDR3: CATSGPSGSFDEQFF. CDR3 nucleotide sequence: TGTGCCACCAGTGGGCCTAGCGGGAGTTTTGATGAGCAGTTCTTC.

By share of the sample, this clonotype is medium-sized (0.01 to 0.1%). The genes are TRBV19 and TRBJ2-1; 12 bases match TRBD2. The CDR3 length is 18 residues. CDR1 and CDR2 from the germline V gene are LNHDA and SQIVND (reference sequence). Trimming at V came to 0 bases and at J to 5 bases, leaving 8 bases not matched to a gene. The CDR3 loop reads CASSIDMTSGGPNNEQFF. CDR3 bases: TGTGCCAGTAGTATAGATATGACTAGCGGGGGCCCTAACAATGAGCAGTTCTTC.

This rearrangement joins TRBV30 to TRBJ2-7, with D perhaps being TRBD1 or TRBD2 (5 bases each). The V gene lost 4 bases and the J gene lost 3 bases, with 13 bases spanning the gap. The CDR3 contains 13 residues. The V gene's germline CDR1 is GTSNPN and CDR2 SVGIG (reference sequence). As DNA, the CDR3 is TGTGCCTGGACTCCGGGACCCGGCTACGAGCAGTACTTC. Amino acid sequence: CAWTPGPGYEQYF.

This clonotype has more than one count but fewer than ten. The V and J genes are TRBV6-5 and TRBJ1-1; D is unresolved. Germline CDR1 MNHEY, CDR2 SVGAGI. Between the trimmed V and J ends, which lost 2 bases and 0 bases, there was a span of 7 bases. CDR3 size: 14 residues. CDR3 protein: CASSYNFMNTEAFF. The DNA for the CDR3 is TGTGCCAGCAGTTACAATTTCATGAACACTGAAGCTTTCTTT.

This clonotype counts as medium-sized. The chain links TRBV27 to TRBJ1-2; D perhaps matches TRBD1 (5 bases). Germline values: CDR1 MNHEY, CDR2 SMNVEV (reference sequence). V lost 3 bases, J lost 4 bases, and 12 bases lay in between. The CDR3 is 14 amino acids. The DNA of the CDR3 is TGTGCCAGCAGTTTTTCGACAGATTCCTATGGCTACACCTTC. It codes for CASSFSTDSYGYTF.

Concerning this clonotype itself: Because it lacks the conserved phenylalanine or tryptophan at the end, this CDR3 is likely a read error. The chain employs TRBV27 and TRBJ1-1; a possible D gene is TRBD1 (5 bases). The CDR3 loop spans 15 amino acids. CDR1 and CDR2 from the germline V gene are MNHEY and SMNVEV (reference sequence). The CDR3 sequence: CASSLSLGGNTEAFS. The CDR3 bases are TGTGCCAGCAGCTTATCTCTTGGGGGGAACACTGAAGCTTTCTCT.

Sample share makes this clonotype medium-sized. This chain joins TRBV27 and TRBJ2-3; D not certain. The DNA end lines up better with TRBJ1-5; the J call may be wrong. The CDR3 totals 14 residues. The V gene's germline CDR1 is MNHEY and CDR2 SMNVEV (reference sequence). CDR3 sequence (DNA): TGTGCCAGCAGTTGGGGATCTTATACAGATACGCAGCATTTT. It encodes CASSWGSYTDTQHF.